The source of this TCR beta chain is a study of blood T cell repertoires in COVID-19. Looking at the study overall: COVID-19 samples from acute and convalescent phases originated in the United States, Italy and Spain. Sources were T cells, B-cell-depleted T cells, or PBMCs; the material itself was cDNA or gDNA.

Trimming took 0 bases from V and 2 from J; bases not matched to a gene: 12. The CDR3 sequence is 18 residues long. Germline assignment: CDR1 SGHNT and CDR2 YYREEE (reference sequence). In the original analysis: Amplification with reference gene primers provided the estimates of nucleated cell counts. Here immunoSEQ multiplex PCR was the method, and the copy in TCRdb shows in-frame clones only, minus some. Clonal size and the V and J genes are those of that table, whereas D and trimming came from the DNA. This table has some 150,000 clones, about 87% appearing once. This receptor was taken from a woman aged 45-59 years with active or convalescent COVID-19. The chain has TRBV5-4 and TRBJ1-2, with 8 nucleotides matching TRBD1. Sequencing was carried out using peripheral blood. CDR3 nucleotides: TGTGCCAGCAGCTTGGGGGACAGGCTGACTCCCGGAAACTATGGCTACACCTTC. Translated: CASSLGDRLTPGNYGYTF.